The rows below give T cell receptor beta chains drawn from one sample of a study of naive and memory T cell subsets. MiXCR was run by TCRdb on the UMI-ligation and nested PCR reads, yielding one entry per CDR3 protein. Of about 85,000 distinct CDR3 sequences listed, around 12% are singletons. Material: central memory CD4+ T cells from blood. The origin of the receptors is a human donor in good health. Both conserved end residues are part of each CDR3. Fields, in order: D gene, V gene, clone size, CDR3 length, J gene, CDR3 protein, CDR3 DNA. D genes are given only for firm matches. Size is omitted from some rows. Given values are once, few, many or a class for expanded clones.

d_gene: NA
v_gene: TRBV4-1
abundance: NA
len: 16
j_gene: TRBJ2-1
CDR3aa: CASSHPFTSSSNEQFF
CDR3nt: TGCGCCAGCAGCCATCCCTTCACATCTAGCTCCAATGAGCAGTTCTTC

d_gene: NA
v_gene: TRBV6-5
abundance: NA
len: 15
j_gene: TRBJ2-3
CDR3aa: CASSRRGGRDNTQYF
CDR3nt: TGTGCCAGCTCTCGGAGGGGGGGTCGGGACAATACGCAGTATTTT

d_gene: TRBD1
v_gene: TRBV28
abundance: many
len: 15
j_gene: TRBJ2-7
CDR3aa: CASSSVTGGLDEQYF
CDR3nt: TGTGCCAGCAGTTCCGTGACAGGGGGTTTGGACGAGCAGTACTTC

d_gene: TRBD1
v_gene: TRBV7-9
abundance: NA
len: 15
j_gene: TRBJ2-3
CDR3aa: CASSFGTGGADTQYF
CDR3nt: TGTGCCAGCAGCTTCGGGACAGGGGGCGCAGATACGCAGTATTTT

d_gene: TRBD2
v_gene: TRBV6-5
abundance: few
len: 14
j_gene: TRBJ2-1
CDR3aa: CASTSTGGLNEQFF
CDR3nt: TGTGCCAGCACCTCGACGGGAGGGCTTAATGAGCAGTTCTTC

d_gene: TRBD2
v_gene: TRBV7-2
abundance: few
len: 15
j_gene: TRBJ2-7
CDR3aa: CASSPRTSGKGEQYF
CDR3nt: TGTGCCAGCAGCCCCCGGACTAGCGGGAAGGGTGAGCAGTACTTC

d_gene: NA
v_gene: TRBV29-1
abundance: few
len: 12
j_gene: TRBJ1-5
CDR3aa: CSVVIGNQPQHF
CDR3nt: TGCAGCGTTGTCATAGGTAATCAGCCCCAGCATTTT

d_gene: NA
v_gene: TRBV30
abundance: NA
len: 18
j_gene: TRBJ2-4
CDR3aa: CAWSAPLGSGRLVNIQYF
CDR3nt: TGTGCCTGGAGTGCCCCTCTGGGGAGCGGACGTTTGGTGAACATTCAGTACTTC

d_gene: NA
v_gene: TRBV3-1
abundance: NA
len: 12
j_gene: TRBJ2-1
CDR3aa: CASSQDTGEQFF
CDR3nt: TGTGCCAGCAGCCAAGACACTGGTGAGCAGTTCTTC

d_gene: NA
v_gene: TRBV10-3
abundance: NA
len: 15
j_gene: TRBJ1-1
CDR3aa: CAISESGRLGTEAFF
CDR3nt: TGTGCCATCAGTGAGTCGGGGCGCCTGGGCACTGAAGCTTTCTTT

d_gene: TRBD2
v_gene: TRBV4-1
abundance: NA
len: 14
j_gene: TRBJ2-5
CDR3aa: CASSPAGGGETQYF
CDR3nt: TGCGCCAGCAGCCCCGCGGGCGGGGGAGAGACCCAGTACTTC

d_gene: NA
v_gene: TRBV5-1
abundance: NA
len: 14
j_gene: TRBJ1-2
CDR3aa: CASSLDSGAEGYTF
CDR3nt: TGCGCCAGCAGCTTGGATTCCGGGGCCGAGGGCTACACCTTC

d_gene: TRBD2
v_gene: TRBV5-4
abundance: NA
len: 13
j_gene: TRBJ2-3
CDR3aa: CASSPRGGDTQYF
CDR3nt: TGTGCCAGCAGCCCGCGGGGGGGAGATACGCAGTATTTT

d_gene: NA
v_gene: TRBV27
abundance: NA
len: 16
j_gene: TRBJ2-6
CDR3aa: CASSWGFRSGANVLTF
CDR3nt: TGTGCCAGCAGTTGGGGGTTTAGGTCTGGGGCCAACGTCCTGACTTTC

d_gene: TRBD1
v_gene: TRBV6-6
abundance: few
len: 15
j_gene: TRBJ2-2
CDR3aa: CASSLGQGSTGELFF
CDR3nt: TGTGCCAGCAGTTTGGGACAGGGTAGCACCGGGGAGCTGTTTTTT

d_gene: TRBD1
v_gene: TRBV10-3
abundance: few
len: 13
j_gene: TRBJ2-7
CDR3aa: CATTQGQYKPRYF
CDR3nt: TGTGCCACTACCCAGGGACAGTATAAGCCGAGGTACTTC

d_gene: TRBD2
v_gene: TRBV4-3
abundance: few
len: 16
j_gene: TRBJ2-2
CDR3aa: CASSQELAGTTGELFF
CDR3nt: TGCGCCAGCAGCCAAGAGCTAGCGGGTACAACCGGGGAGCTGTTTTTT

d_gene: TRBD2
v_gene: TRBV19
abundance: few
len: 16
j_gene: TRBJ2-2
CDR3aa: CASRLAGDLYTGELFF
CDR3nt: TGTGCCAGTAGGCTAGCGGGAGACCTCTACACCGGGGAGCTGTTTTTT

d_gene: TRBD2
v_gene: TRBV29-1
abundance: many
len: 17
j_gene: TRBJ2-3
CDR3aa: CSVQGVQLAGGPDTQYF
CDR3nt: TGCAGCGTTCAGGGGGTGCAACTAGCGGGAGGGCCAGATACGCAGTATTTT

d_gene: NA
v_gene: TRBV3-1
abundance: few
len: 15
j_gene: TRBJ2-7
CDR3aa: CASSWAGQRMYEQYF
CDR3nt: TGTGCCAGCAGCTGGGCGGGACAGCGAATGTACGAGCAGTACTTC

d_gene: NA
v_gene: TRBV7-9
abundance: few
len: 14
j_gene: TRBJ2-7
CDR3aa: CASSLASPGHEQYF
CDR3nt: TGTGCCAGCAGCTTAGCTAGCCCAGGTCACGAGCAGTACTTC

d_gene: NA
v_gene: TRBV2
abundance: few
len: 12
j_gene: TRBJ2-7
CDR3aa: CASSGQTYEQYF
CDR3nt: TGTGCCAGCAGTGGACAGACCTACGAGCAGTACTTC

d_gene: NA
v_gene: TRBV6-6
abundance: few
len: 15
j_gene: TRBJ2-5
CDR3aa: CASSLYAYPQETQYF
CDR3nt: TGTGCCAGCAGCCTATACGCCTATCCCCAAGAGACCCAGTACTTC